This is a list of T cell receptor beta chains from one sample in a study of CD8 T cells in Susac syndrome. TCRdb reprocessed the immunoSEQ multiplex PCR reads with MiXCR, giving one entry per CDR3 protein. Among under 85,000 distinct CDR3 sequences listed, 90% to 95% were seen once. The sequencing sample was made of CD8+ T cells from PBMCs. The receptor source for this set is a human donor with Susac syndrome. CDR3s include the opening cysteine and the closing phenylalanine or tryptophan. The order of the fields is clone size, D gene, V gene, J gene, CDR3 protein, CDR3 DNA. The D gene is left open where the match is weak. Some rows have no size entry. The others give once, few or many, or a class for an expanded clone.

clone_size: -; d_call: TRBD2; v_call: TRBV3-1; j_call: TRBJ2-5; cdr3_aa: CASSPGTSEETQYF; cdr3_nt: TGTGCCAGCAGCCCTGGGACTAGCGAAGAGACCCAGTACTTC
clone_size: -; d_call: TRBD2; v_call: TRBV12-5; j_call: TRBJ2-1; cdr3_aa: CASGLGSGSVNEQFF; cdr3_nt: TGTGCTAGTGGTTTGGGTAGCGGGAGTGTCAATGAGCAGTTCTTC
clone_size: -; d_call: TRBD1; v_call: TRBV3-1; j_call: TRBJ1-6; cdr3_aa: CASSHGQGDRSPLHF; cdr3_nt: TGTGCCAGCAGCCACGGACAGGGGGACAGGTCACCCCTCCACTTT
clone_size: -; d_call: -; v_call: TRBV19; j_call: TRBJ1-6; cdr3_aa: CASNSPLHF; cdr3_nt: TGTGCCAGTAATTCACCCCTCCACTTT
clone_size: -; d_call: -; v_call: TRBV14; j_call: TRBJ2-1; cdr3_aa: CASSQDRVELLGEQFF; cdr3_nt: TGTGCCAGCAGCCAAGATAGAGTCGAACTTTTGGGCGAGCAGTTCTTC
clone_size: -; d_call: -; v_call: TRBV6-4; j_call: TRBJ1-1; cdr3_aa: CARSRTAEAFF; cdr3_nt: TGTGCCAGAAGTAGGACAGCTGAAGCTTTCTTT
clone_size: once; d_call: -; v_call: TRBV2; j_call: TRBJ2-1; cdr3_aa: CASSDGLASNEQFF; cdr3_nt: TGTGCCAGCAGTGACGGGCTAGCGAGCAATGAGCAGTTCTTC
clone_size: -; d_call: -; v_call: TRBV5-1; j_call: TRBJ1-1; cdr3_aa: CASSLTSSTTEAFF; cdr3_nt: TGCGCCAGCAGCTTGACGAGTAGTACGACTGAAGCTTTCTTT
clone_size: -; d_call: -; v_call: TRBV2; j_call: TRBJ2-3; cdr3_aa: CASSTGTRSTDTQYF; cdr3_nt: TGTGCCAGCAGTACGGGGACACGGAGCACAGATACGCAGTATTTT
clone_size: -; d_call: -; v_call: TRBV11-2; j_call: TRBJ1-1; cdr3_aa: CASSLESLRMNTEAFF; cdr3_nt: TGTGCCAGCAGCTTAGAGAGTCTTAGGATGAACACTGAAGCTTTCTTT
clone_size: -; d_call: -; v_call: TRBV10-3; j_call: TRBJ2-7; cdr3_aa: CAISDGAGVGEQYF; cdr3_nt: TGTGCCATCAGTGACGGAGCTGGTGTTGGAGAGCAGTACTTC
clone_size: -; d_call: TRBD2; v_call: TRBV6-6; j_call: TRBJ2-5; cdr3_aa: CASSYYGRGKETQYF; cdr3_nt: TGTGCCAGCAGTTACTACGGGCGGGGGAAAGAGACCCAGTACTTC
clone_size: -; d_call: -; v_call: TRBV20-1; j_call: TRBJ2-7; cdr3_aa: CSARTYGTYEQYF; cdr3_nt: TGCAGTGCTAGAACCTATGGAACCTACGAGCAGTACTTC
clone_size: once; d_call: -; v_call: TRBV5-1; j_call: TRBJ2-7; cdr3_aa: CASSLETGIYEQYF; cdr3_nt: TGCGCCAGCAGCTTAGAAACAGGGATCTACGAGCAGTACTTC
clone_size: -; d_call: -; v_call: TRBV7-9; j_call: TRBJ2-3; cdr3_aa: CASSSLADTQYF; cdr3_nt: TGTGCCAGCAGCTCCTTAGCAGATACGCAGTATTTT
clone_size: once; d_call: -; v_call: TRBV24-1; j_call: TRBJ2-3; cdr3_aa: CATSDLIDTDTQYF; cdr3_nt: TGTGCCACCAGTGATTTGATCGACACAGATACGCAGTATTTT
clone_size: -; d_call: -; v_call: TRBV4-3; j_call: TRBJ1-3; cdr3_aa: CASSQEGSHSGNTIYF; cdr3_nt: TGCGCCAGCAGCCAAGAGGGCAGCCACTCTGGAAACACCATATATTTT
clone_size: -; d_call: TRBD2; v_call: TRBV27; j_call: TRBJ2-1; cdr3_aa: CASSYPGTSGLYEQFF; cdr3_nt: TGTGCCAGCAGTTACCCCGGGACTAGCGGCTTGTACGAGCAGTTCTTC
clone_size: -; d_call: TRBD2; v_call: TRBV6-2/TRBV6-3; j_call: TRBJ2-3; cdr3_aa: CASSYGRGADTQYF; cdr3_nt: TGTGCCAGCAGTTACGGGAGGGGCGCAGATACGCAGTATTTT
clone_size: -; d_call: TRBD1; v_call: TRBV5-4; j_call: TRBJ2-7; cdr3_aa: CASSSGQGWEQYF; cdr3_nt: TGTGCCAGCAGCTCGGGACAGGGTTGGGAGCAGTACTTC
clone_size: once; d_call: -; v_call: TRBV29-1; j_call: TRBJ2-7; cdr3_aa: CSVEGRGNLGLLNEQYF; cdr3_nt: TGCAGCGTTGAAGGTCGGGGGAATCTGGGTTTGCTTAACGAGCAGTACTTC
clone_size: -; d_call: -; v_call: TRBV7-3; j_call: TRBJ1-1; cdr3_aa: CASSTEGKYLEAFF; cdr3_nt: TGTGCCAGCAGCACAGAGGGCAAGTACCTTGAAGCTTTCTTT
clone_size: -; d_call: -; v_call: TRBV28; j_call: TRBJ2-1; cdr3_aa: CASSLRGISYNEQFF; cdr3_nt: TGTGCCAGCAGTTTAAGGGGTATCTCCTACAATGAGCAGTTCTTC
clone_size: once; d_call: TRBD1; v_call: TRBV5-1; j_call: TRBJ1-1; cdr3_aa: CASSFRDRDTEAFF; cdr3_nt: TGCGCCAGCAGCTTCCGGGACAGGGACACTGAAGCTTTCTTT
clone_size: -; d_call: -; v_call: TRBV5-1; j_call: TRBJ2-2; cdr3_aa: CASSQDLTGELFF; cdr3_nt: TGCGCCAGCAGCCAGGACTTGACCGGGGAGCTGTTTTTT
clone_size: -; d_call: -; v_call: TRBV7-9; j_call: TRBJ1-1; cdr3_aa: CASSLFLNTEAFF; cdr3_nt: TGTGCCAGCAGCTTATTTTTGAACACTGAAGCTTTCTTT
clone_size: -; d_call: TRBD1; v_call: TRBV19; j_call: TRBJ2-5; cdr3_aa: CASSLRQGPQETQYF; cdr3_nt: TGTGCCAGTAGTTTACGACAGGGCCCGCAAGAGACCCAGTACTTC
clone_size: -; d_call: -; v_call: TRBV20-1; j_call: TRBJ2-2; cdr3_aa: CSARDKQGLTNTGELFF; cdr3_nt: TGCAGTGCTAGAGATAAACAAGGGCTTACGAACACCGGGGAGCTGTTTTTT
clone_size: once; d_call: TRBD1; v_call: TRBV20-1; j_call: TRBJ1-2; cdr3_aa: CSARRGQGEGYTF; cdr3_nt: TGCAGTGCTAGAAGAGGACAGGGGGAGGGCTACACCTTC
clone_size: -; d_call: TRBD2; v_call: TRBV12-3/TRBV12-4; j_call: TRBJ2-3; cdr3_aa: CASSSTKAGGNTDTQYF; cdr3_nt: TGTGCCAGCAGCTCAACTAAAGCGGGGGGAAACACAGATACGCAGTATTTT
clone_size: -; d_call: -; v_call: TRBV7-2; j_call: TRBJ2-1; cdr3_aa: CASSSSLGSYNEQFF; cdr3_nt: TGTGCCAGCAGCTCTAGTCTTGGCTCCTACAATGAGCAGTTCTTC
clone_size: -; d_call: -; v_call: TRBV12-3/TRBV12-4; j_call: TRBJ1-1; cdr3_aa: CASSLRRTEAFF; cdr3_nt: TGTGCCAGCAGTTTAAGGCGGACTGAAGCTTTCTTT
clone_size: once; d_call: -; v_call: TRBV29-1; j_call: TRBJ1-1; cdr3_aa: CSVDETEGAEAFF; cdr3_nt: TGCAGCGTTGATGAGACTGAGGGCGCTGAAGCTTTCTTT
clone_size: -; d_call: TRBD1; v_call: TRBV7-9; j_call: TRBJ1-1; cdr3_aa: CASSLAAGGDLDTEAFF; cdr3_nt: TGTGCCAGCAGCTTAGCGGCAGGGGGAGATTTGGACACTGAAGCTTTCTTT